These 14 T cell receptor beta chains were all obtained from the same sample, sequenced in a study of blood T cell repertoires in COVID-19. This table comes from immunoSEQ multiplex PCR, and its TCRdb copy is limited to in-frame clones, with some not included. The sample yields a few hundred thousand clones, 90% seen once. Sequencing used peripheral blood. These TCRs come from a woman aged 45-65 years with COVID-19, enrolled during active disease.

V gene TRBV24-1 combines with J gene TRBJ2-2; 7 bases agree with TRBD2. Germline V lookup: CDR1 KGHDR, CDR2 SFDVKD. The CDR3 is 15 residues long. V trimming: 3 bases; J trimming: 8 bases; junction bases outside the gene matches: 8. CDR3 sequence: CATSDPRSGSGELFF. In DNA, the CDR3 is TGTGCCACCAGTGATCCCCGTAGCGGGTCTGGGGAGCTGTTTTTT.

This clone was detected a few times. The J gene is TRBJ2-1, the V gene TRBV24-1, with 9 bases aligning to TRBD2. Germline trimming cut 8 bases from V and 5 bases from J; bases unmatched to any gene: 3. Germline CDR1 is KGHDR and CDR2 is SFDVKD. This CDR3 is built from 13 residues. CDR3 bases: TGTGCCACCATAGCGGGAGATCACAATGAGCAGTTCTTC. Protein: CATIAGDHNEQFF.

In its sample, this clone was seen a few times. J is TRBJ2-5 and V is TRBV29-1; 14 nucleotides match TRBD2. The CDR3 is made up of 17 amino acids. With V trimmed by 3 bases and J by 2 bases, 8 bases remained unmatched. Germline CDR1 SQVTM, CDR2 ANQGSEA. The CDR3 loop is CSVERGLAGVAQETQYF. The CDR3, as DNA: TGCAGCGTTGAGCGGGGACTAGCGGGAGTCGCACAAGAGACCCAGTACTTC. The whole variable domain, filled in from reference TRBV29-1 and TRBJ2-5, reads SAVISQKPSRDICQRGTSLTIQCQVDSQVTMMFWYRQQPGQSLTLIATANQGSEATYESGFVIDKFPISRPNLTFSTLTVSNMSPEDSSIYLCSVERGLAGVAQETQYFGPGTRLLVL.

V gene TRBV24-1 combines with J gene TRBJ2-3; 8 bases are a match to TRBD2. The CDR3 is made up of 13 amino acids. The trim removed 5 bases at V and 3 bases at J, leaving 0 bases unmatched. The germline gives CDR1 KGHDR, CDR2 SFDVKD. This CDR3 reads CATSAGGTDTQYF. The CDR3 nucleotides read TGTGCCACCAGTGCGGGGGGGACAGATACGCAGTATTTT.

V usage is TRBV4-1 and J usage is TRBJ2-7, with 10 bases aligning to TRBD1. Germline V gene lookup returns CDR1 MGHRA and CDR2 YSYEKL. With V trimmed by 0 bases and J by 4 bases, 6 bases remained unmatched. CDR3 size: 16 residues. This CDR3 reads CASSQEGQGISYEQYF. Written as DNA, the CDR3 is TGCGCCAGCAGCCAAGAGGGACAGGGGATCTCGTACGAGCAGTACTTC.

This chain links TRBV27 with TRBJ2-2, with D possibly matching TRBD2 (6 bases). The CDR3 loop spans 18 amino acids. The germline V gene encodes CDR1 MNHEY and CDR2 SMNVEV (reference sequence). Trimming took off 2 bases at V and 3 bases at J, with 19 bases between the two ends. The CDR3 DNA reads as TGTGCCAGCAGTTTAATAGGGAGGTCTGGTGTCTACACCGGGGAGCTGTTTTTT. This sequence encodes CASSLIGRSGVYTGELFF.

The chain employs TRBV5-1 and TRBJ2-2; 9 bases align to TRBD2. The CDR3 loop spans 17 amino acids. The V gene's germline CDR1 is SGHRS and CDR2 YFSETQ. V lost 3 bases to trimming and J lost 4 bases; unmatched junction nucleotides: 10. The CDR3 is CASSSQAGGVGTGELFF. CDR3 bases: TGCGCCAGCAGCTCGCAAGCGGGGGGCGTTGGCACCGGGGAGCTGTTTTTT. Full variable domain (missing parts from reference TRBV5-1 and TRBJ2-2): KAGVTQTPRYLIKTRGQQVTLSCSPISGHRSVSWYQQTPGQGLQFLFEYFSETQRNKGNFPGRFSGRQFSNSRSEMNVSTLELGDSALYLCASSSQAGGVGTGELFFGEGSRLTVL.

Here the CDR3 reads CASSLYGDTQYF. CDR3 sequence (DNA): TGTGCCAGCAGTTTGTACGGAGATACGCAGTATTTT. V is TRBV27 and J is TRBJ2-3; D call uncertain. The CDR3 runs to 12 residues. The germline V gene has CDR1 MNHEY and CDR2 SMNVEV (reference sequence). V lost 3 bases and J 5 bases, leaving 6 bases between the germline ends.

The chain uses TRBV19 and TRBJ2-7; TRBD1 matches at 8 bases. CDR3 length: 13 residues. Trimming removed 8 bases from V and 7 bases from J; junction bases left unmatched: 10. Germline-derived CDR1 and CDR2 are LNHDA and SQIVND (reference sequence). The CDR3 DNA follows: TGTGCCAGTTCTGTCGGGACAGGAGATGAGCAGTACTTC. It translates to CASSVGTGDEQYF.

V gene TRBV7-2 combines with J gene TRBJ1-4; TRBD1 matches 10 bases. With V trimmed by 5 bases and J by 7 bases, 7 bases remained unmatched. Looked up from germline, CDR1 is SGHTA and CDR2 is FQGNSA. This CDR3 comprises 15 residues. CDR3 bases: TGTGCCAGCAGCCGGGACAGGGGACGAGGTGAAAAACTGTTTTTT. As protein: CASSRDRGRGEKLFF. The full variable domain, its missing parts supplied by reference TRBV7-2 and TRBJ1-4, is GAGVSQSPSNKVTEKGKDVELRCDPISGHTALYWYRQSLGQGLEFLIYFQGNSAPDKSGLPSDRFSAERTGGSVSTLTIQRTQQEDSAVYLCASSRDRGRGEKLFFGSGTQLSVL.

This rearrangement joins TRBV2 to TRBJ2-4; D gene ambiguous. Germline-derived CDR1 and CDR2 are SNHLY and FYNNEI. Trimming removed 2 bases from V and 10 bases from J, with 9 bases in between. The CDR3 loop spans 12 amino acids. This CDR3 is CASSESGGIQYF. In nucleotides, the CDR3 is TGTGCCAGCAGTGAATCGGGTGGAATTCAGTACTTC.

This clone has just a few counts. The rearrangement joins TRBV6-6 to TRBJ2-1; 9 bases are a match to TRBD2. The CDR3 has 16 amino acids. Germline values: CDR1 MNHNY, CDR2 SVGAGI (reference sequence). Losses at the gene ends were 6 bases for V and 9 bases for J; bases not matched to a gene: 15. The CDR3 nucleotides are TGTGCCAGCAGCGACCCCTCTAGCGGGGCGTTTGGTGAGCAGTTCTTC. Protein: CASSDPSSGAFGEQFF.

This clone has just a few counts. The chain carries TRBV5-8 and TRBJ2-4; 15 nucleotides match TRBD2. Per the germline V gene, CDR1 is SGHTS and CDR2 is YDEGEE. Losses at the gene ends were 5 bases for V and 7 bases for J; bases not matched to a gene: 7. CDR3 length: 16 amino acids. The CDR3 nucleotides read TGTGCCAGCAGACGGACTAGCGGGAGGGCGAGGAACATTCAGTACTTC. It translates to CASRRTSGRARNIQYF.

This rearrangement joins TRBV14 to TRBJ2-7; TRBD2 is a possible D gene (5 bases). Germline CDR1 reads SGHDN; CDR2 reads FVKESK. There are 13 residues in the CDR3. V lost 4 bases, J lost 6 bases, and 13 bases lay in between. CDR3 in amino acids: CASSRVRAGEQYF. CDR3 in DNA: TGTGCCAGCAGCCGCGTCCGGGCGGGCGAGCAGTACTTC.